These 10 T cell receptor beta chains came from one sample sequenced in a study of T cell responses to AZD1222 COVID-19 vaccine. Generated by immunoSEQ multiplex PCR, the TCRdb table keeps only in-frame clones and is missing some. The data contain about 170,000 clones, 87% of them singletons. The material was peripheral blood, obtained 28 days after the second AZD1222 dose. The receptors shown here come from an adult who received the AZD1222 COVID-19 vaccine.

This chain links TRBV4-1 with TRBJ2-5; D is unresolved. The CDR3 runs 18 residues. Germline assignment: CDR1 MGHRA and CDR2 YSYEKL. V was trimmed by 1 base and J by 3 bases, leaving 21 bases between them. The chain's CDR3 is CASSQVNMGWNTEETQYF. The CDR3 nucleotides are TGCGCCAGCAGCCAAGTTAATATGGGGTGGAATACTGAAGAGACCCAGTACTTC.

The chain uses TRBV3-1 (or the pseudogene TRBV3-2) and TRBJ2-1; TRBD1 matches 10 bases. Germline V gene data show CDR1 as LGHDT and CDR2 as YNNKEL (reference sequence). V was clipped by 5 bases and J by 12 bases; unmatched bases: 7. This CDR3 has 13 residues. The CDR3 DNA reads as TGTGCCAGCAGCTACGGGACAGGGGATGTGCAGTTCTTC. Amino acids: CASSYGTGDVQFF.

The J gene is TRBJ1-4, the V gene TRBV2; TRBD1 aligns across 7 bases. The V gene's germline CDR1 is SNHLY and CDR2 FYNNEI. The CDR3 has 14 residues. With V trimmed by 6 bases and J by 8 bases, 9 bases remained unmatched. This CDR3 is CASRPEGALEKLFF. CDR3 DNA sequence: TGTGCCAGCAGGCCAGAGGGGGCGCTAGAAAAACTGTTTTTT. The full variable domain, in which reference TRBV2 and TRBJ1-4 provide the parts outside the CDR3, is EPEVTQTPSHQVTQMGQEVILRCVPISNHLYFYWYRQILGQKVEFLVSFYNNEISEKSEIFDDQFSVERPDGSNFTLKIRSTKLEDSAMYFCASRPEGALEKLFFGSGTQLSVL.

This chain links TRBV6-5 with TRBJ1-3; D is ambiguous. CDR3 length: 16 residues. Germline values: CDR1 MNHEY, CDR2 SVGAGI. Trimming left V 0 bases short and J 0 bases short, with 9 bases between. CDR3 nucleotides: TGTGCCAGCAGTTACTCGACCCCGAGCTCTGGAAACACCATATATTTT. It codes for CASSYSTPSSGNTIYF.

This clone appeared a single time. The chain recombines TRBV5-4 with TRBJ1-1; D not resolved. V was pared by 4 bases and J by 2 bases, with 9 bases between. The CDR3 sequence is 13 residues long. Per germline, CDR1 SGHNT and CDR2 YYREEE (reference sequence). As DNA, the CDR3 is TGTGCCAGCAGCCCCGGGATAAACACTGAAGCTTTCTTT. Amino acids: CASSPGINTEAFF.

The V and J genes are TRBV7-9 and TRBJ2-3, with D uncertain. This CDR3 is 15 amino acids long. CDR1 SEHNR and CDR2 FQNEAQ come from the germline V gene (reference sequence). V was trimmed by 4 bases and J by 0 bases, leaving 11 bases between them. CDR3 sequence reads: CASSSLTLSTDTQYF. The CDR3 DNA reads TGTGCCAGCAGCTCACTCACGCTGAGCACAGATACGCAGTATTTT.

The chain couples TRBV2 to TRBJ2-7, with D possibly being TRBD1 (5 bases). The CDR3 has 14 amino acids. Germline CDR1 and CDR2: SNHLY and FYNNEI. V lost 2 bases, J lost 2 bases, and 10 bases lay in between. The CDR3 loop is CASSEQGSTYEQYF. DNA for the CDR3: TGTGCCAGCAGTGAACAGGGCAGCACCTACGAGCAGTACTTC.

The gene calls are TRBV6-2 or TRBV6-3 and TRBJ2-2, with D hard to call. The V end was cut by 6 bases, the J end by 0 bases, with 29 bases between. CDR1 MNHEY and CDR2 SVGEGT come from the germline V gene. This CDR3 is 21 amino acids long. CDR3 DNA sequence: TGTGCCAGCAGCTCATCTCCCTCCTTTGTGAAGCCAGAGCCGAACACCGGGGAGCTGTTTTTT. This gives the protein CASSSSPSFVKPEPNTGELFF.

V and J are TRBV6-1 and TRBJ1-3; D unresolved. V lost 2 bases to trimming and J lost 2 bases, with 7 bases between them. The V gene's germline CDR1 is MNHNS and CDR2 SASEGT. The CDR3 consists of 14 residues. The CDR3: CASSEFPAGNTIYF. In DNA form, the CDR3 reads TGTGCCAGCAGTGAATTTCCAGCTGGAAACACCATATATTTT.

This clone appeared a few times. V gene TRBV30 combines with J gene TRBJ1-3; 7 nucleotides match TRBD1. V shed 2 bases, J shed 0 bases, and the junction held 7 bases outside the gene matches. This CDR3 comprises 16 residues. Germline loops: CDR1 GTSNPN, CDR2 SVGIG (reference sequence). CDR3 sequence (DNA): TGTGCCTGGAGTACAGGGGATCCCCGCTCTGGAAACACCATATATTTT. Its protein is CAWSTGDPRSGNTIYF.